Following are 20 T cell receptor beta chains from one sample sequenced in a study of blood T cell repertoires in COVID-19. Some clones are missing from TCRdb's copy, which holds only in-frame ones; the method was immunoSEQ multiplex PCR. The table lists about 140,000 clones, almost 85% of them singletons. Sequenced input: PBMCs or T cells enriched from blood (not recorded which). The receptors stem from a man aged 35-49 years with acute COVID-19.

This clone was seen a handful of times. This chain uses TRBV5-1 with TRBJ1-1; D unresolved. V was pared by 4 bases and J by 5 bases, with 12 bases between. The CDR3 consists of 13 residues. Per the germline V gene, CDR1 is SGHRS and CDR2 is YFSETQ. CDR3 bases: TGCGCCAGCAGCCCGGCCCCGGGGACTGAAGCTTTCTTT. This sequence encodes CASSPAPGTEAFF.

This clone occurred once. J is TRBJ1-2 and V is TRBV7-9; no clear D. This CDR3 is built from 14 residues. Trimming took 4 bases from V and 4 from J, leaving 13 bases between them. The germline gives CDR1 SEHNR, CDR2 FQNEAQ (reference sequence). CDR3: CASSYREAVYGYTF. The CDR3 DNA reads TGTGCCAGCAGCTACCGTGAGGCGGTCTATGGCTACACCTTC.

This chain uses TRBV3-1 (or the pseudogene TRBV3-2) with TRBJ2-3; D is uncertain. Germline CDR1 reads LGHDT; CDR2 reads YNNKEL (reference sequence). V shed 1 base and J shed 0 bases, with 11 bases lying between them. CDR3 length: 16 amino acids. The CDR3 bases are TGTGCCAGCAGCCAAGGGCGGAGTATTAGCACAGATACGCAGTATTTT. Its translation is CASSQGRSISTDTQYF.

The chain joins TRBV2 to TRBJ1-5; 8 bases are a match to TRBD1. J lost 6 bases, V lost 7 bases, and 8 bases had no gene match. Germline V lookup: CDR1 SNHLY, CDR2 FYNNEI. This CDR3 is built from 14 residues. The CDR3 spells CASMDRDYSQPQHF. CDR3 nucleotide sequence: TGTGCCAGCATGGACAGGGACTACAGTCAGCCCCAGCATTTT.

The genes are TRBV5-1 and TRBJ1-2, with D possibly matching TRBD1 (5 bases). Germline V lookup: CDR1 SGHRS, CDR2 YFSETQ. This CDR3 contains 18 residues. Trimming removed 2 bases from V and 5 bases from J, with 25 bases in between. CDR3 loop: CASSFSHNMGREIYGYTF. As DNA, the CDR3 is TGCGCCAGCAGCTTCTCCCACAATATGGGGCGCGAGATATATGGCTACACCTTC.

This chain links TRBV9 with TRBJ2-5; perhaps TRBD2 as D (6 bases). The germline V and J ends were trimmed by 2 bases and 0 bases, with 11 bases remaining between them. Per the germline V gene, CDR1 is SGDLS and CDR2 is YYNGEE. The CDR3 extends over 15 amino acids. CDR3 sequence reads: CASSVSGRYQETQYF. CDR3 coding DNA: TGTGCCAGCAGCGTTTCAGGGAGGTACCAAGAGACCCAGTACTTC.

The DNA of the CDR3 is TGTGCCTGCCTCGGGACAGAAAATTCACCCCTCCACTTT. Its protein product is CACLGTENSPLHF. This chain links TRBV30 with TRBJ1-6; 7 bases fit TRBD1. From germline, CDR1 is GTSNPN and CDR2 SVGIG (reference sequence). The ends lost 6 bases at V and 7 bases at J; junction bases unmatched: 6. The CDR3 extends over 13 amino acids. Together with reference TRBV30 and TRBJ1-6, the CDR3 gives the full variable domain: SQTIHQWPATLVQPVGSPLSLECTVEGTSNPNLYWYRQAAGRGLQLLFYSVGIGQISSEVPQNLSASRPQDRQFILSSKKLLLSDSGFYLCACLGTENSPLHFGNGTRLTVT.

As DNA, the CDR3 is TGTGCCAGCAGCCAACAGGGGGCAGATGGTGGCTACACCTTC. This codes for CASSQQGADGGYTF. The rearrangement joins TRBV4-2 to TRBJ1-2; 8 bases fit TRBD1. The germline CDR1 and CDR2 sequences are LGHNA and YNFKEQ. CDR3 length: 14 amino acids. V was pared by 2 bases and J by 7 bases, with 6 bases of the junction left unmatched.

The gene calls are TRBV11-2 and TRBJ1-6; D gene ambiguous. The CDR3 consists of 11 residues. Trimming pared 5 bases from V and 8 bases from J, leaving 4 bases between. CDR1 is SGHAT and CDR2 is FQNNGV in the germline V gene. The CDR3 region has the DNA TGTGCCAGCAGCCTTGATTCACCCCTCCACTTT. Protein sequence: CASSLDSPLHF.

This clone was detected only a few times. The gene calls are TRBV28 and TRBJ2-4; D remains ambiguous. There are 16 residues in the CDR3. Germline lookup yields CDR1 MDHEN and CDR2 SYDVKM. Trimming shortened V by 5 bases and J by 0 bases, and 14 bases separated the two germline ends. The CDR3 reads CASSQEKKLAKNIQYF. Written as DNA, the CDR3 is TGTGCCAGCAGTCAAGAAAAAAAGCTAGCCAAAAACATTCAGTACTTC.

The V and J genes are TRBV5-1 and TRBJ1-2; the D is unclear. V lost 0 bases, J lost 8 bases, and 17 bases lay in between. CDR1 is SGHRS and CDR2 is YFSETQ in the germline V gene. The CDR3 is 15 amino acids. CDR3 sequence reads: CASSLASDGLRGYTF. The CDR3 DNA follows: TGCGCCAGCAGCTTGGCGAGCGATGGCCTCCGGGGCTACACCTTC.

V usage is TRBV7-2 and J usage is TRBJ2-7, with 7 bases lining up with TRBD1. J lost 3 bases, V lost 4 bases, and 6 bases had no gene match. Germline loops: CDR1 SGHTA, CDR2 FQGNSA. CDR3 length: 14 amino acids. The CDR3 bases are TGTGCCAGCAGCTACAGGGGTAGTAGCTACGAGCAGTACTTC. Translating gives CASSYRGSSYEQYF.

V and J are TRBV3-1 (or the pseudogene TRBV3-2) and TRBJ2-1; weak D call: TRBD1 (5 bases). The germline CDR1 and CDR2 sequences are LGHDT and YNNKEL (reference sequence). Between the trimmed V and J ends, which lost 1 base and 3 bases, there was a span of 10 bases. The CDR3 totals 15 residues. The CDR3 loop is CASSQAGINYNEQFF. CDR3 in DNA: TGTGCCAGCAGCCAAGCAGGGATTAACTACAATGAGCAGTTCTTC.

CDR3 region: CASRHPDDRARGNTIYF. CDR3 nucleotide sequence: TGTGCCAGCAGGCACCCCGACGACAGGGCAAGAGGAAACACCATATATTTT. The chain couples TRBV3-1 (or the pseudogene TRBV3-2) to TRBJ1-3; the match to TRBD1 covers 7 bases. Germline V CDR1 and CDR2: LGHDT, YNNKEL (reference sequence). The CDR3 runs to 17 residues. With V trimmed by 6 bases and J by 4 bases, 15 bases remained unmatched.

The genes are TRBV29-1 and TRBJ2-3; D gene ambiguous. V was cut by 5 bases and J by 4 bases, with 7 bases left in between. Germline CDR1 and CDR2: SQVTM and ANQGSEA. This CDR3 is 11 amino acids long. CDR3 in DNA: TGCAGCGTTCGTATTCCAGATACGCAGTATTTT. The encoded protein is CSVRIPDTQYF.

The J gene is TRBJ1-2, the V gene TRBV6-2 or TRBV6-3; D gene uncertain. Germline values: CDR1 MNHEY, CDR2 SVGEGT. The CDR3 is made up of 17 amino acids. V was pared by 6 bases and J by 0 bases, with 20 bases between. For the CDR3, the DNA is TGTGCCAGCAGCCACCGGAACAGAGATTCGACTAACTATGGCTACACCTTC. This codes for CASSHRNRDSTNYGYTF.

The chain has TRBV7-9 and TRBJ2-1; TRBD1 matches at 7 bases. J gave up 10 bases and V 4 bases, and 13 bases lay outside the gene matches. Germline V gene lookup returns CDR1 SEHNR and CDR2 FQNEAQ (reference sequence). The CDR3 totals 15 residues. Written as DNA, the CDR3 is TGTGCCAGCAGCTCACAGGACGCCGGGACAGCCGAGCAGTTCTTC. As protein: CASSSQDAGTAEQFF.

V usage is TRBV13 and J usage is TRBJ2-5; 7 positions agree with TRBD1. CDR1 is PRHDT and CDR2 is FYEKMQ in the germline V gene (reference sequence). This CDR3 has 15 amino acids. Germline trimming cut 4 bases from V and 1 base from J; bases unmatched to any gene: 6. The CDR3 reads CASSSYRGSQETQYF. As DNA, the CDR3 is TGTGCCAGCAGCTCATACAGGGGTTCCCAAGAGACCCAGTACTTC.

The V call is TRBV9, the J call TRBJ1-4; tentative D call: TRBD1 (5 bases). Germline CDR1 SGDLS, CDR2 YYNGEE. V was pared by 4 bases and J by 1 base, with 11 bases between. CDR3 size: 15 residues. The CDR3 sequence: CASSPGGGTNEKLFF. In DNA form, the CDR3 reads TGTGCCAGCAGCCCAGGCGGGGGAACTAATGAAAAACTGTTTTTT.

V gene TRBV12-3 or TRBV12-4 combines with J gene TRBJ2-3; no reliable D call. The CDR3 totals 13 residues. V was shortened by 2 bases and J by 5 bases, with 8 bases between the two germline ends. The CDR3 reads CASSLSLEDTQYF. DNA of the CDR3: TGTGCCAGCAGTTTAAGCTTAGAAGATACGCAGTATTTT.